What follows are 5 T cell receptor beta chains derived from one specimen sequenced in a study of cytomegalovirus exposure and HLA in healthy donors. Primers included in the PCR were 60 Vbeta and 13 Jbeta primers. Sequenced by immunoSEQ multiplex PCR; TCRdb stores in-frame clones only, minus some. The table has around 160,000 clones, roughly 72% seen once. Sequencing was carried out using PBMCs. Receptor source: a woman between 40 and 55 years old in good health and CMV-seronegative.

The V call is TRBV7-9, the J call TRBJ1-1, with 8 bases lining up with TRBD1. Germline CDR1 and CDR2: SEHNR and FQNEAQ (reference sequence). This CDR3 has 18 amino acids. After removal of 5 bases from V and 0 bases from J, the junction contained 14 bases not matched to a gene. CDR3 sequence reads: CASSPPGTGDPLNTEAFF. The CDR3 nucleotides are TGTGCCAGCAGCCCCCCCGGGACAGGTGATCCTTTGAACACTGAAGCTTTCTTT.

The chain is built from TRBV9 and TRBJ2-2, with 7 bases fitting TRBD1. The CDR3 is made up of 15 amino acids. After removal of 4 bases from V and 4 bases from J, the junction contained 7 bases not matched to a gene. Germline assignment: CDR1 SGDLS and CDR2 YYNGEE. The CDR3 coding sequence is TGTGCCAGCAGCACGATGACAGGGCCCACCGGGGAGCTGTTTTTT. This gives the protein CASSTMTGPTGELFF.

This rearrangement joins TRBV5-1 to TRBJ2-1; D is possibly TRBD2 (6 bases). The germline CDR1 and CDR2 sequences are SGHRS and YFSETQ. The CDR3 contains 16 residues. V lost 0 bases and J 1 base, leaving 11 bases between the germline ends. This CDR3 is CASSLEGGKSYNEQFF. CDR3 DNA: TGCGCCAGCAGCTTGGAAGGCGGGAAATCCTACAATGAGCAGTTCTTC.

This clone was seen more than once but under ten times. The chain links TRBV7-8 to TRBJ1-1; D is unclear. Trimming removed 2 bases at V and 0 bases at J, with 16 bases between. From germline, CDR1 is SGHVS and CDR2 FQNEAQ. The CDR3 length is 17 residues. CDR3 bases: TGTGCCAGCAGCTTACAGCGGAGGGAGAAGCTGAACACTGAAGCTTTCTTT. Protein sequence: CASSLQRREKLNTEAFF.

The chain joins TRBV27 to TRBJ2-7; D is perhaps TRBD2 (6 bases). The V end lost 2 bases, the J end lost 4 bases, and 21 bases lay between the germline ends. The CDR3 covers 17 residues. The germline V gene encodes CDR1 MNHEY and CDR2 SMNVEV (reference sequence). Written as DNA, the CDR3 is TGTGCCAGCAGTTTAGAGTGGTCGGGACTTCCCTTTTACGAGCAGTACTTC. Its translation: CASSLEWSGLPFYEQYF.